This TCR beta chain was obtained from a study of blood T cell repertoires in COVID-19. As for the study in general: Spain, Italy and the United States supplied samples that represented acute and convalescent COVID-19. PBMCs, B-cell-depleted T cells, or T cells were the source of the cDNA or gDNA that made up the material.

V was clipped by 1 base and J by 9 bases; unmatched bases: 8. The CDR3 runs to 16 residues. CDR1 SGHRS and CDR2 YFSETQ come from the germline V gene. In the study's own analysis: Reference gene primer amplification gave nucleated cell count estimates. The method was immunoSEQ multiplex PCR; TCRdb's version includes in-frame clones alone and lacks a portion of them. D and trimming were read from the DNA, whereas the V and J calls and clone size are those reported in that table. The sample has 55,000 or so clones; about 87% are singletons. Source material: peripheral blood. This clonotype was obtained from a man aged 55 to 69 with active or convalescent COVID-19. The rearrangement uses TRBV5-1 and TRBJ1-6, with 9 positions matching TRBD1. CDR3 bases: TGCGCCAGCAGCTTGATTCCCGGGACAGGGTCTTCACCCCTCCACTTT. Protein sequence: CASSLIPGTGSSPLHF.